This TCR beta chain derives from a study of metastatic and nonmetastatic thyroid tumors. This clone was observed at least ten times. Its antigen is undetermined. Other DNA sequences in the sample encode the same CDR3. MiXCR re-clonotyped the PCR reads for TCRdb. The table records roughly 25,000 clones, roughly 13% of them present only once. Broader study findings: According to reports, the diversity of TCR beta was significantly higher in malignant thyroid tumors than in benign nodules, and this held in both blood and tumor samples.

The V gene lost 6 bases and the J gene lost 2 bases, with 10 bases spanning the gap. The CDR3 has 13 amino acids. Germline CDR1 and CDR2: SGHAT and FQNNGV. Prior to thyroid surgery, none of the patients had received any treatment. This rearrangement joins TRBV11-2 to TRBJ1-1; perhaps TRBD1 as D (5 bases). Sequencing was performed on blood. The sequence was obtained from a female donor with papillary thyroid cancer or a benign thyroid nodule (not recorded which). Some clones in this sample may be carry-over from other donors' samples. CDR3 sequence (DNA): TGTGCCAGCAGACGGACACCCAACACTGAAGCTTTCTTT. Its translation: CASRRTPNTEAFF. The full variable domain, completed using reference TRBV11-2 and TRBJ1-1, is EAGVAQSPRYKIIEKRQSVAFWCNPISGHATLYWYQQILGQGPKLLIQFQNNGVVDDSQLPKDRFSAERLKGVDSTLKIQPAKLEDSAVYLCASRRTPNTEAFFGQGTRLTVV.